Below are 10 T cell receptor beta chains sequenced from a single sample in a study of blood T cells in healthy people across ages. The authors ran a second PCR of about 6 to 11 cycles using a sample-barcoded 5' primer and a J-beta primer mix. TCRdb re-called the 5' RACE reads through MiXCR, storing one row per CDR3 protein. The profile covers about 1,400,000 distinct CDR3 sequences, with 40% to 50% appearing a single time and 6.5% to 10% taken by the ten largest. The sequenced sample was blood. The receptor set was obtained from a woman aged 18-29 years in good health.

This clonotype was picked up a small number of times. The chain joins TRBV20-1 to TRBJ2-1; no firm D call. CDR3 length equals 13 residues. Germline CDR1 and CDR2: DFQATT and SNEGSKA (reference sequence). V lost 7 bases and J 2 bases, leaving 12 bases between the germline ends. The CDR3 DNA reads as TGCAGTGTGATACCTGGGGCCTACAATGAGCAGTTCTTC. Encoded protein: CSVIPGAYNEQFF.

This clonotype was observed a few times. The chain combines TRBV24-1 with TRBJ2-3; D uncertain. This CDR3 spans 14 amino acids. The V end lost 1 base, the J end lost 2 bases, and 6 bases lay between the germline ends. Germline CDR1 is KGHDR and CDR2 is SFDVKD. The CDR3, as DNA: TGTGCCACCAGTGATTTAGCCCTCACAGATACGCAGTATTTT. This sequence encodes CATSDLALTDTQYF.

This clonotype was seen only a few times. The chain has TRBV15 and TRBJ2-5; D is possibly TRBD2 (6 bases). Between the trimmed V and J ends, which lost 5 bases and 1 base, there was a span of 20 bases. The CDR3 has 17 amino acids. Germline values: CDR1 LNHNV, CDR2 YYDKDF (reference sequence). The CDR3 coding sequence is TGTGCCACCAGCCCCGAATCGAGAGCGGGCAGCCAAGAGACCCAGTACTTC. This gives the protein CATSPESRAGSQETQYF.

V gene TRBV7-9 combines with J gene TRBJ2-7; perhaps TRBD1 as D (5 bases). The germline V and J ends were trimmed by 1 base and 12 bases, with 13 bases remaining between them. This CDR3 has 12 residues. The germline CDR1 and CDR2 sequences are SEHNR and FQNEAQ (reference sequence). The CDR3 protein is CASSLDRSPLYF. The CDR3, as DNA: TGTGCCAGCAGCTTAGACAGGTCGCCTTTGTACTTC. Filled out from reference TRBV7-9 and TRBJ2-7, the complete variable domain reads DTGVSQNPRHKITKRGQNVTFRCDPISEHNRLYWYRQTLGQGPEFLTYFQNEAQLEKSRLLSDRFSAERPKGSFSTLEIQRTEQGDSAMYLCASSLDRSPLYFGPGTRLTVT.

The V gene is TRBV25-1, the J gene TRBJ1-1, with a possible D match to TRBD1 (6 bases). The germline V gene has CDR1 MGHDK and CDR2 SYGVNS. V gave up 3 bases and J gave up 1 base, with 12 bases separating them. This CDR3 is 15 amino acids long. The CDR3 nucleotides read TGTGCCAGCAGTGACCGGGGGCTGGGGAACACTGAAGCTTTCTTT. This translates into CASSDRGLGNTEAFF.

This clonotype was seen a few times. The V gene is TRBV5-1, the J gene TRBJ2-1; TRBD2 matches 12 bases. CDR3 size: 18 residues. V lost 4 bases, J lost 4 bases, and 12 bases stayed unmatched. Germline CDR1 reads SGHRS; CDR2 reads YFSETQ. CDR3 protein: CASSPYSSGRAGYNEQFF. DNA for the CDR3: TGCGCCAGCAGCCCCTACTCTAGCGGGAGGGCCGGATACAATGAGCAGTTCTTC.

The chain employs TRBV7-9 and TRBJ2-1, with D tentatively TRBD2 (5 bases). The CDR3 runs 15 residues. Germline V gene data show CDR1 as SEHNR and CDR2 as FQNEAQ (reference sequence). With 1 base removed from V and 3 bases from J, the gap between germline ends came to 10 bases. The CDR3 protein is CASSLVGRGYNEQFF. CDR3 DNA: TGTGCCAGCAGCTTAGTCGGTCGGGGCTACAATGAGCAGTTCTTC.

This clonotype appeared a few times. This rearrangement joins TRBV9 to TRBJ1-2, with a weak D call TRBD1 (5 bases). The CDR3 extends over 14 amino acids. CDR1 is SGDLS and CDR2 is YYNGEE in the germline V gene. V was shortened by 4 bases and J by 6 bases, with 16 bases between the two germline ends. Here the CDR3 reads CASSPGGLKDGYTF. The CDR3 bases are TGTGCCAGCAGCCCGGGGGGGTTAAAGGATGGCTACACCTTC.

V usage is TRBV28 and J usage is TRBJ2-1; D possibly corresponds to TRBD2 (6 bases). Germline CDR1 is MDHEN and CDR2 is SYDVKM. This CDR3 region has 13 residues. With 7 bases removed from V and 2 bases from J, the gap between germline ends came to 9 bases. The CDR3 reads CASTPSAYNEQFF. CDR3 DNA sequence: TGTGCCAGCACCCCTAGCGCCTACAATGAGCAGTTCTTC.

Points on this clonotype: The junction departs from germline at one end; a sequencing error may be responsible. V gene TRBV7-6 combines with J gene TRBJ2-1; D is perhaps TRBD1 (6 bases). Germline CDR1 is SGHVS and CDR2 is FNYEAQ. The CDR3 has 14 residues. CDR3 sequence: CTSSAKDSYNEQFF. The CDR3 DNA sequence: TGTACCAGCAGCGCCAAGGACAGCTACAATGAGCAGTTCTTC.